The 18 T cell receptor beta chains below come from one sample, sequenced in a study of cytomegalovirus exposure and HLA in healthy donors (TCRdb year 2017). The library was produced with the immunoSEQ multiplex PCR assay. For the multiplex PCR, a mixture combining 60 forward primers for TCR Vbeta segments and 13 reverse primers for TCR Jbeta segments was used. TCRdb carries this immuneACCESS record with in-frame sequences only. Its versions omit some clonotypes, under half of them owing to an unresolved V gene in the studies checked, with the rest unexplained. Across this sample there are 250,000 to 350,000 clones, with approximately 90% seen only once. The top ten clones comprise 3% to 4% of the sample. Sequenced sample: PBMCs. These receptors came from a man aged 35-49 years in good health and CMV-seropositive.

The chain couples TRBV2 to TRBJ1-2, with 7 bases matching TRBD1. Trimming took 3 bases from V and 1 from J; bases not matched to a gene: 8. Germline loops: CDR1 SNHLY, CDR2 FYNNEI. This CDR3 region has 16 residues. DNA for the CDR3: TGTGCCAGCAGTGAGGGTTCGGGACAGCTTAACTATGGCTACACCTTC. This codes for CASSEGSGQLNYGYTF.

CDR3 residues: CASSLAGQGGDYEQYF. The CDR3 DNA reads as TGTGCCAGCAGTTTAGCGGGACAGGGTGGAGACTACGAGCAGTACTTC. The chain couples TRBV28 to TRBJ2-7; 9 bases are a match to TRBD1. The germline CDR1 and CDR2 sequences are MDHEN and SYDVKM. V was pared by 2 bases and J by 3 bases, with 8 bases of the junction left unmatched. The CDR3 contains 16 residues.

This clone occurred once. The chain recombines TRBV27 with TRBJ2-7, with no clear D. The CDR3 sequence is 13 residues long. Germline CDR1 reads MNHEY; CDR2 reads SMNVEV (reference sequence). V lost 0 bases and J lost 5, with 8 bases in between. CDR3 sequence: CASSLSPGHEQYF. The CDR3 coding sequence is TGTGCCAGCAGTTTATCACCTGGCCACGAGCAGTACTTC.

This chain joins TRBV28 and TRBJ1-1, with D maybe TRBD1 (6 bases). From germline, CDR1 is MDHEN and CDR2 SYDVKM. The CDR3 contains 18 residues. V was pared by 2 bases and J by 0 bases, with 19 bases between. The CDR3: CASSLDKAWTEMNTEAFF. The CDR3 DNA follows: TGTGCCAGCAGTTTAGATAAGGCTTGGACAGAAATGAACACTGAAGCTTTCTTT.

DNA of the CDR3: TGTGCCAGTTTCGGGGCTAACTATGGCTACACCTTC. Its translation is CASFGANYGYTF. This chain joins TRBV6-5 and TRBJ1-2; no definite D call. Trimming left V 9 bases short and J 0 bases short, with 8 bases between. This CDR3 contains 12 residues. The germline CDR1 and CDR2 sequences are MNHEY and SVGAGI.

The chain employs TRBV11-2 and TRBJ1-1; tentative D call: TRBD1 (5 bases). Germline V gives CDR1 SGHAT, CDR2 FQNNGV. V lost 3 bases and J 8 bases, leaving 16 bases between the germline ends. This CDR3 has 14 amino acids. The CDR3 region is CASSFLTQGREAFF. The CDR3 nucleotides are TGTGCCAGCAGCTTCCTGACGCAGGGTAGGGAAGCTTTCTTT.

The chain couples TRBV28 to TRBJ1-1; unclear D gene. The CDR3 is made up of 15 amino acids. V lost 5 bases and J 4 bases, leaving 17 bases between the germline ends. The germline V gene encodes CDR1 MDHEN and CDR2 SYDVKM. CDR3 residues: CASSPPRRKPTEAFF. CDR3 coding DNA: TGTGCCAGCAGTCCTCCCCGCAGGAAACCCACTGAAGCTTTCTTT.

This clone was observed once. Other nucleotide sequences in the sample specify the same CDR3. This sequence joins TRBV15 and TRBJ2-7; 7 bases fit TRBD2. V trimming: 5 bases; J trimming: 4 bases; junction bases outside the gene matches: 2. In germline, CDR1 is LNHNV, CDR2 YYDKDF (reference sequence). This CDR3 is built from 12 residues. For the CDR3, the DNA is TGTGCCACCAGCGGGGAGGGTTACGAGCAGTACTTC. Its protein product is CATSGEGYEQYF.

This chain links TRBV15 with TRBJ1-1; 9 nucleotides agree with TRBD1. This CDR3 is built from 15 residues. Trimming cost V 3 bases and J 4 bases; bases outside gene matches: 6. In germline, CDR1 is LNHNV, CDR2 YYDKDF (reference sequence). The CDR3 reads CATSSPGTGTTEAFF. DNA for the CDR3: TGTGCCACCAGCAGCCCCGGGACAGGGACCACTGAAGCTTTCTTT. Together with reference TRBV15 and TRBJ1-1, the CDR3 gives the full variable domain: DAMVIQNPRYQVTQFGKPVTLSCSQTLNHNVMYWYQQKSSQAPKLLFHYYDKDFNNEADTPDNFQSRRPNTSFCFLDIRSPGLGDTAMYLCATSSPGTGTTEAFFGQGTRLTVV.

CDR3 coding DNA: TGTGCCAGCAGCGACCTGGACAGGGCCTACGAGCAGTACTTC. It codes for CASSDLDRAYEQYF. The rearrangement links TRBV11-2 to TRBJ2-7, with 8 positions matching TRBD1. This CDR3 has 14 amino acids. J gave up 2 bases and V 5 bases, and 5 bases lay outside the gene matches. CDR1 SGHAT and CDR2 FQNNGV come from the germline V gene.

This clone was seen a single time. The V and J genes are TRBV18 and TRBJ1-2; 9 bases align to TRBD1. Germline assignment: CDR1 KGHSH and CDR2 LQKENI. The junction had 3 bases not matched to a gene; V was cut back by 0 bases and J by 4 bases. The CDR3 totals 15 residues. The CDR3 nucleotides are TGTGCCAGCTCACCACCGGAGACAGGGGGCTATGGCTACACCTTC. It yields the protein CASSPPETGGYGYTF.

V is TRBV5-1 and J is TRBJ2-1; TRBD2 matches 10 bases. From germline, CDR1 is SGHRS and CDR2 YFSETQ. The CDR3 totals 17 residues. V was pared by 4 bases and J by 0 bases, with 7 bases of the junction left unmatched. The CDR3 reads CASSGPGLANSYNEQFF. The CDR3 DNA follows: TGCGCCAGCAGCGGCCCGGGACTAGCGAACTCCTACAATGAGCAGTTCTTC.

The chain joins TRBV11-2 to TRBJ2-1; no definite D call. This CDR3 is built from 14 residues. Per the germline V gene, CDR1 is SGHAT and CDR2 is FQNNGV. Trimming removed 5 bases from V and 3 bases from J, with 11 bases in between. Here the CDR3 reads CASSLFGDYNEQFF. Here the CDR3 DNA reads TGTGCCAGCAGCCTCTTTGGAGACTACAATGAGCAGTTCTTC.

The chain recombines TRBV2 with TRBJ1-3; D is perhaps TRBD1 (6 bases). The germline gives CDR1 SNHLY, CDR2 FYNNEI. This CDR3 comprises 15 residues. V lost 5 bases to trimming and J lost 0 bases, with 11 bases between them. CDR3 amino acids: CASSSDRLSGNTIYF. The CDR3 DNA reads TGTGCCAGCAGTTCGGACAGACTCTCTGGAAACACCATATATTTT.

In DNA, the CDR3 is TGCGCCAGCAGCTTGGGGGGGACTAGCGGGCGCACAGATACGCAGTATTTT. Its translation is CASSLGGTSGRTDTQYF. The chain is built from TRBV5-1 and TRBJ2-3; TRBD2 agrees at 12 bases. Germline CDR1 reads SGHRS; CDR2 reads YFSETQ. V gave up 0 bases and J gave up 1 base; unmatched junction bases: 3. This CDR3 spans 17 amino acids.

This rearrangement joins TRBV19 to TRBJ1-1; perhaps TRBD1 as D (6 bases). The CDR3 totals 14 residues. The germline CDR1 and CDR2 sequences are LNHDA and SQIVND (reference sequence). Trimming shortened V by 7 bases and J by 2 bases, and 14 bases separated the two germline ends. CDR3 DNA: TGTGCCAGTATGTATGGGGGCATTAACACTGAAGCTTTCTTT. Translation gives CASMYGGINTEAFF.

The chain joins TRBV4-1 to TRBJ2-7, with 9 bases matching TRBD2. The CDR3 contains 15 residues. From germline, CDR1 is MGHRA and CDR2 YSYEKL. The junction had 5 bases not matched to a gene; V was cut back by 1 base and J by 4 bases. The CDR3 loop reads CASSQVTSGPYEQYF. The CDR3 DNA reads as TGCGCCAGCAGCCAAGTGACTAGCGGTCCGTACGAGCAGTACTTC.

The chain joins TRBV5-6 to TRBJ2-1, with 8 bases aligning to TRBD2. With 5 bases clipped from V and 15 bases from J, the junction kept 7 bases outside the gene matches. CDR3 length equals 11 residues. CDR1 is SGHDT, CDR2 YYEEEE, per germline. The CDR3 coding sequence is TGTGCCAGCAGTGCCGGGACTAGGCGGTTCTTC. As protein: CASSAGTRRFF.